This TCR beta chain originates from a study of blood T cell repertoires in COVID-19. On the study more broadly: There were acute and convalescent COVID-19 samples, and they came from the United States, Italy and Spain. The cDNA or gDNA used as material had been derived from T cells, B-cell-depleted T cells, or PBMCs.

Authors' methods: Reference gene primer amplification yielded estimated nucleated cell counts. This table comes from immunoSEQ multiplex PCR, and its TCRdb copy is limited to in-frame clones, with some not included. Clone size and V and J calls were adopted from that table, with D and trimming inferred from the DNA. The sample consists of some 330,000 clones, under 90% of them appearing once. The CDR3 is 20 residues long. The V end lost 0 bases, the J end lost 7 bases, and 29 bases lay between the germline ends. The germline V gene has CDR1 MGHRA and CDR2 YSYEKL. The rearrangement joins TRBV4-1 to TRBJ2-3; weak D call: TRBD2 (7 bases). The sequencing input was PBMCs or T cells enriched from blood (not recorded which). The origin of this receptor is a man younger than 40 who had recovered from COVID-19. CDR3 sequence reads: CASSQEGLGGGPTNLNTQYF. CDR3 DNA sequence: TGCGCCAGCAGCCAAGAGGGGTTAGGGGGGGGTCCTACCAATTTAAATACGCAGTATTTT.